These 3 T cell receptor beta chains were sequenced from one sample in a study of T-cell reconstitution after alpha-beta-depleted transplantation in children. Researchers prepared the TCRbeta library using unique molecular identifiers, the study reports. One entry per CDR3 protein, called by TCRdb with MiXCR from the PCR reads. Here the sample spans 440,000 or so distinct CDR3 sequences, roughly two fifths being singletons. The sequenced sample was PBMCs, obtained before TCRalphabeta/CD19-depleted stem cell transplant. All receptors come from a girl aged 2-9 years with aplastic anemia, due to receive a stem cell transplant.

In this sample, this clonotype turned up many times. The genes are TRBV18 and TRBJ1-1; 7 bases agree with TRBD1. V dropped 4 bases and J dropped 8; count of bases not matched to a gene: 4. This CDR3 has 12 amino acids. Germline values: CDR1 KGHSH, CDR2 LQKENI. As DNA, the CDR3 is TGTGCCAGCTCACTTCTACAGGGGGAAGCTTTCTTT. Encoded protein: CASSLLQGEAFF. The full variable domain, with the rest looked up from reference TRBV18 and TRBJ1-1, is NAGVMQNPRHLVRRRGQEARLRCSPMKGHSHVYWYRQLPEEGLKFMVYLQKENIIDESGMPKERFSAEFPKEGPSILRIQQVVRGDSAAYFCASSLLQGEAFFGQGTRLTVV.

This clonotype was seen more than once but under ten times. The V call is TRBV11-2, the J call TRBJ2-7; 10 bases fit TRBD2. The V gene's germline CDR1 is SGHAT and CDR2 FQNNGV. Losses at the gene ends were 5 bases for V and 2 bases for J; bases not matched to a gene: 9. The CDR3 runs 16 residues. The CDR3 is CASSRGVTSGPYEQYF. CDR3 DNA sequence: TGTGCCAGCAGCAGGGGGGTGACTAGCGGGCCCTACGAGCAGTACTTC.

This clonotype was observed many times. As DNA, the CDR3 is TGTGCCAGCAGCTTGCAGGGTCACTATGGCTACACCTTC. As protein: CASSLQGHYGYTF. V and J are TRBV7-2 and TRBJ1-2; tentative D call: TRBD1 (5 bases). Germline-derived CDR1 and CDR2 are SGHTA and FQGNSA. V was clipped by 3 bases and J by 3 bases, with 8 bases between them. The length of the CDR3 is 13 residues.